This T cell receptor (beta chain) was identified in a study of blood T cell repertoires in COVID-19. As for the study in general: Both acute and convalescent COVID-19 samples were obtained from the United States, Italy and Spain.

Participants' own reports of clinical history determined their cohort assignment. V was pared by 8 bases and J by 2 bases, with 10 bases between. This CDR3 is built from 13 residues. Germline V lookup: CDR1 MNHEY, CDR2 SVGAGI. Produced via immunoSEQ multiplex PCR; TCRdb's table is partial and in-frame only. The sample consists of about 220,000 clones, 88% of them appearing once. The chain couples TRBV6-5 to TRBJ1-5; D unresolved. The sequenced sample was PBMCs or T cells enriched from blood (not recorded which). The source is a woman aged 50 to 65 with acute COVID-19. CDR3: CASVRGGNQPQHF. CDR3 bases: TGTGCCAGCGTCCGGGGTGGCAATCAGCCCCAGCATTTT.